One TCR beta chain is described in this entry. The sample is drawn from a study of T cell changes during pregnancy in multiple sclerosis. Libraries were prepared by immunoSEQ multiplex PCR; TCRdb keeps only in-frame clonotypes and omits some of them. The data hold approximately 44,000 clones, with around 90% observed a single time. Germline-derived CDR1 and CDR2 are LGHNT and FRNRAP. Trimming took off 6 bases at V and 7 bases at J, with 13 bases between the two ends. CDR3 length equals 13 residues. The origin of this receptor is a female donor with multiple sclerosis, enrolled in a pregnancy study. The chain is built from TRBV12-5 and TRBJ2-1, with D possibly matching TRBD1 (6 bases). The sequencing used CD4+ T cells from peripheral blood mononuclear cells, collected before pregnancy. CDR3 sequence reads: CASGAGTQNEQFF. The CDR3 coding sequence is TGTGCTAGTGGGGCCGGGACACAAAATGAGCAGTTCTTC.